This T cell receptor (beta chain) was captured by sequencing in a study of blood T cell repertoires in COVID-19. This CDR3 spans 17 amino acids. Trimming left V 4 bases short and J 0 bases short, with 17 bases between. Germline V gives CDR1 SGHTS, CDR2 YDEGEE. As originally analysed: Reference gene primer amplification gave estimated nucleated cell counts. Only in-frame clones appear in the TCRdb table, and some are missing; sequencing was by immunoSEQ multiplex PCR. V and J calls and clone size are given by that table; D and trimming were obtained from the DNA. The sample has tens of thousands of clones; around 82% are singletons.

The sequencing input was peripheral blood. The receptor was isolated from a human donor in a cohort sampled during active COVID-19. This chain joins TRBV5-8 and TRBJ2-1; a possible D gene is TRBD2 (7 bases). The CDR3 bases are TGTGCCAGCAGCAGAAGGGGGGGCTCCAGCTCCTACAATGAGCAGTTCTTC. Translation: CASSRRGGSSSYNEQFF.